This T cell receptor beta chain was retrieved from a study of vaccination effects on CD4 cells after COVID-19. In the study overall: Two doses of BNT162b2 or mRNA-1273 vaccine were administered to participants.

Assay: immunoSEQ multiplex PCR; the TCRdb copy retains only in-frame clones and omits some. The data hold some 70,000 clones, with roughly 80% observed a single time. In the ViraFEST assay, antigen-specific CD4+ clonotypes were identified by expansion after peptide-pool stimulation. Isolating CD4+ T cells followed 9 to 10 days of culture. Testing of the vaccine recipients showed negative nucleocapsid antibodies and no prior SARS-CoV-2 infection. They grew 1.8 million or so PBMC in each well, adding 9.5 to 10 IU/ml IL-2 and 10 ug/ml peptides. Researchers swapped half the medium for IL-2 medium on both days 3 and 7. Whole-study findings and limits: Marked contraction was observed in infection-induced and vaccine-induced clones late after vaccination.

Notes on this clone: Antigen unknown.

V lost 6 bases and J lost 14, with 17 bases in between. The CDR3 totals 12 residues. Germline CDR1 reads MNHEY; CDR2 reads SVGAGI. The genes are TRBV6-5 and TRBJ2-1; D remains unclear. The material was CD4+ T cells from PBMCs cultured with SARS-CoV-2 spike peptides, obtained before COVID-19 vaccination. The TCR comes from a human donor who received a COVID-19 vaccine. CDR3 DNA: TGTGCCAGCAGGGACCCCCCCGCGAAGAAGTTCTTC. Amino acid sequence: CASRDPPAKKFF.